Listed here are 24 T cell receptor beta chains from one sample, sequenced in a study of Ad26.COV2.S vaccination and SARS-CoV-2 variants. Treatment denoted: some 20 received Ad26.COV2.S at low or high dose, single or two shots; 5 received placebo; per-sample allocation not given. Samples were taken on day 63 after the first vaccine or placebo injection. Using immunoSEQ multiplex PCR, the repertoire was profiled, and TCRdb retains in-frame clones only, with some absent. Among about 350,000 clones listed, 75% to 90% were seen once. The source was peripheral blood, collected in a trial of Ad26.COV2.S vaccine versus placebo. The source is a person between 18 and 65 years old who received the Ad26.COV2.S COVID-19 vaccine or a placebo.

This chain uses TRBV28 with TRBJ2-1, with 7 nucleotides matching TRBD2. J lost 8 bases, V lost 5 bases, and 9 bases had no gene match. The CDR3 is 14 amino acids. Germline V gene lookup returns CDR1 MDHEN and CDR2 SYDVKM. CDR3 sequence: CASSPGLEVHEQFF. CDR3 nucleotide sequence: TGTGCCAGCAGTCCCGGACTAGAGGTCCATGAGCAGTTCTTC.

The chain has TRBV3-1 (or the pseudogene TRBV3-2) and TRBJ2-1; 10 bases match TRBD2. The V gene's germline CDR1 is LGHDT and CDR2 YNNKEL (reference sequence). This CDR3 contains 16 residues. The trim removed 5 bases at V and 9 bases at J, leaving 13 bases unmatched. Here the CDR3 DNA reads TGTGCCAGCAGCTCCATAGCGGGGGGCCTAACCAGTGAGCAGTTCTTC. Translating gives CASSSIAGGLTSEQFF.

This sequence joins TRBV12-1 and TRBJ1-1; the D segment call TRBD1 is taken from the table without a DNA check. TRBV12-1 is a pseudogene. The CDR3 is 15 amino acids. CDR3 bases: TGTGCCAGCAGCTTTAGCAGGGGCGGAGGAACTGAAGCTTTCTTT. This translates into CASSFSRGGGTEAFF.

V usage is TRBV4-1 and J usage is TRBJ2-7; 11 nucleotides match TRBD2. V lost 0 bases to trimming and J lost 6 bases; unmatched junction nucleotides: 4. CDR3 length: 15 residues. From germline, CDR1 is MGHRA and CDR2 YSYEKL. Here the CDR3 reads CASSQDPLAGGEQYF. In DNA, the CDR3 is TGCGCCAGCAGCCAAGACCCCCTAGCGGGAGGCGAGCAGTACTTC.

J is TRBJ1-1 and V is TRBV7-9; D gene ambiguous. This CDR3 spans 14 amino acids. Trimming shortened V by 5 bases and J by 1 base, and 11 bases separated the two germline ends. Germline values: CDR1 SEHNR, CDR2 FQNEAQ (reference sequence). The CDR3 loop reads CASSQSGGNTEAFF. The CDR3 coding sequence is TGTGCCAGCAGCCAGAGCGGAGGGAACACTGAAGCTTTCTTT.

The chain couples TRBV5-1 to TRBJ2-5, with 8 bases identical to TRBD2. J was trimmed by 2 bases and V by 4 bases; bases with no gene match: 7. Per germline, CDR1 SGHRS and CDR2 YFSETQ. This CDR3 contains 15 residues. The CDR3: CASSLASGPQETQYF. In DNA form, the CDR3 reads TGCGCCAGCAGCCTGGCTAGCGGGCCACAAGAGACCCAGTACTTC. The full variable domain, completed using reference TRBV5-1 and TRBJ2-5, is KAGVTQTPRYLIKTRGQQVTLSCSPISGHRSVSWYQQTPGQGLQFLFEYFSETQRNKGNFPGRFSGRQFSNSRSEMNVSTLELGDSALYLCASSLASGPQETQYFGPGTRLLVL.

The chain uses TRBV11-2 and TRBJ2-1, with TRBD2 matching over 10 bases. Unmatched junction bases numbered 5, after V lost 5 bases and J lost 4 bases. The germline V gene has CDR1 SGHAT and CDR2 FQNNGV. CDR3 size: 15 residues. The CDR3 is CASSRERGGYNEQFF. DNA of the CDR3: TGTGCCAGCAGCAGAGAGCGGGGGGGATACAATGAGCAGTTCTTC.

The chain joins TRBV28 to TRBJ2-5; D call uncertain. V lost 7 bases, J lost 6 bases, and 15 bases lay in between. The V gene's germline CDR1 is MDHEN and CDR2 SYDVKM. The CDR3 extends over 13 amino acids. CDR3 residues: CASTDPEKQTQYF. In nucleotides, the CDR3 is TGTGCCAGCACCGACCCTGAGAAGCAGACCCAGTACTTC.

V usage is TRBV7-2 and J usage is TRBJ1-3; D not resolved. The CDR3 length is 13 residues. CDR1 is SGHTA and CDR2 is FQGNSA in the germline V gene. Deletions cut 4 bases from V and 4 bases from J, with 8 bases between. For the CDR3, the DNA is TGTGCCAGCAGCTCCCAACAGGGAAACACCATATATTTT. It codes for CASSSQQGNTIYF.

The chain recombines TRBV19 with TRBJ2-1, with 11 bases aligning to TRBD2. The CDR3 is 15 residues long. The V segment lost 2 bases and the J segment 10 bases; nucleotides outside the gene matches: 7. Per the germline V gene, CDR1 is LNHDA and CDR2 is SQIVND (reference sequence). The CDR3 loop reads CASSINSGRAGEQFF. CDR3 nucleotide sequence: TGTGCCAGTAGTATAAATAGCGGGAGGGCTGGGGAGCAGTTCTTC. The entire variable domain, with the rest obtained from reference TRBV19 and TRBJ2-1, is as follows: DGGITQSPKYLFRKEGQNVTLSCEQNLNHDAMYWYRQDPGQGLRLIYYSQIVNDFQKGDIAEGYSVSREKKESFPLTVTSAQKNPTAFYLCASSINSGRAGEQFFGPGTRLTVL.

This chain links TRBV21-1 with TRBJ1-3. TRBV21-1 is shown as a pseudogene. The CDR3 has 15 amino acids. CDR3 protein: CARIDLVEERNTIYF. DNA for the CDR3: TGTGCCAGGATAGACCTCGTCGAAGAGAGAAACACCATATATTTT.

The J gene is TRBJ1-6, the V gene TRBV4-1, with TRBD1 identical over 7 bases. CDR1 and CDR2 from the germline V gene are MGHRA and YSYEKL. After removal of 4 bases from V and 7 bases from J, the junction contained 13 bases not matched to a gene. This CDR3 has 17 residues. This chain's CDR3 is CASSRGQAQGRNSPLHF. CDR3 DNA: TGCGCCAGCAGCCGCGGACAGGCCCAGGGAAGGAATTCACCCCTCCACTTT.

J is TRBJ2-2 and V is TRBV5-6; 7 bases map to TRBD2. Germline V gives CDR1 SGHDT, CDR2 YYEEEE. The CDR3 spans 16 residues. Trimming at V came to 4 bases and at J to 6 bases, leaving 12 bases not matched to a gene. The chain's CDR3 is CASSPGRGSVAGELFF. In nucleotides, the CDR3 is TGTGCCAGCAGCCCGGGCCGCGGGAGTGTCGCCGGGGAGCTGTTTTTT.

Notes on this clone: Other DNA sequences in this sample translate to the same CDR3. The chain recombines TRBV12-3 or TRBV12-4 with TRBJ1-1; D is unresolved. Trimming removed 2 bases from V and 1 base from J, with 5 bases in between. The CDR3 extends over 13 amino acids. The CDR3 protein is CASSLWGNTEAFF. The CDR3 DNA reads TGTGCCAGCAGTTTATGGGGGAACACTGAAGCTTTCTTT.

V and J are TRBV28 and TRBJ1-6, with 10 positions matching TRBD1. CDR1 is MDHEN, CDR2 SYDVKM, per germline. The CDR3 has 14 amino acids. After removal of 6 bases from V and 6 bases from J, the junction contained 2 bases not matched to a gene. The CDR3 coding sequence is TGTGCCAGCAGGAGGACAGGGGGTAATTCACCCCTCCACTTT. Protein sequence: CASRRTGGNSPLHF.

The chain uses TRBV5-1 and TRBJ2-2; no definite D call. From germline, CDR1 is SGHRS and CDR2 YFSETQ. The V gene lost 4 bases and the J gene lost 0 bases, with 7 bases spanning the gap. The CDR3 consists of 14 residues. Here the CDR3 DNA reads TGCGCCAGCAGCATTGCAACGAACACCGGGGAGCTGTTTTTT. It translates to CASSIATNTGELFF.

Turning to this clone: The sample has other DNA sequences that encode this CDR3 too. The V call is TRBV5-1, the J call TRBJ1-5, with TRBD1 matching 7 bases. With V trimmed by 4 bases and J by 4 bases, 5 bases remained unmatched. The CDR3 consists of 14 residues. Germline V CDR1 and CDR2: SGHRS, YFSETQ. The CDR3 DNA is TGCGCCAGCAGCCCGGGGACAGAGAATCAGCCCCAGCATTTT. Amino acid sequence: CASSPGTENQPQHF.

The chain joins TRBV4-1 to TRBJ1-5; D ambiguous. This CDR3 is built from 15 residues. From germline, CDR1 is MGHRA and CDR2 YSYEKL. Between the trimmed V and J ends, which lost 0 bases and 7 bases, there was a span of 13 bases. DNA for the CDR3: TGCGCCAGCAGCCAAGACGGGCAGTCCCCACAGCCCCAGCATTTT. Encoded protein: CASSQDGQSPQPQHF.

This clone was seen only a few times. The J gene is TRBJ1-6, the V gene TRBV10-3, with TRBD1 matching 9 bases. J gave up 6 bases and V 6 bases, and 3 bases lay outside the gene matches. Germline assignment: CDR1 ENHRY and CDR2 SYGVKD. The CDR3 is 14 residues long. CDR3 region: CAIRTDRGNSPLHF. CDR3 nucleotide sequence: TGTGCCATCAGGACGGACAGGGGTAATTCACCCCTCCACTTT.

The genes are TRBV6-6 and TRBJ2-1; no firm D call. The germline gives CDR1 MNHNY, CDR2 SVGAGI (reference sequence). The V end lost 0 bases, the J end lost 9 bases, and 9 bases lay between the germline ends. The CDR3 covers 13 residues. CDR3 amino acids: CASSYSSRVEQFF. The CDR3 DNA sequence: TGTGCCAGCAGTTACTCGAGTCGTGTTGAGCAGTTCTTC.

This sequence joins TRBV30 and TRBJ2-7, with 9 bases that match TRBD2. Per germline, CDR1 GTSNPN and CDR2 SVGIG (reference sequence). The J segment lost 1 base and the V segment lost 0 bases, leaving 4 bases of the junction unmatched. There are 15 residues in the CDR3. The CDR3 nucleotides are TGTGCCTGGAGTGTAGGGCTAGCGGGATCCTACGAGCAGTACTTC. Translation gives CAWSVGLAGSYEQYF.

V is TRBV28 and J is TRBJ2-7; the match to TRBD1 covers 9 bases. Germline V lookup: CDR1 MDHEN, CDR2 SYDVKM. With V trimmed by 5 bases and J by 0 bases, 11 bases remained unmatched. The CDR3 sequence is 17 residues long. CDR3 in amino acids: CASSSGLGTGSSYEQYF. The DNA of the CDR3 is TGTGCCAGCAGTAGCGGACTGGGGACAGGGAGCTCCTACGAGCAGTACTTC. Full variable domain (missing parts from reference TRBV28 and TRBJ2-7): DVKVTQSSRYLVKRTGEKVFLECVQDMDHENMFWYRQDPGLGLRLIYFSYDVKMKEKGDIPEGYSVSREKKERFSLILESASTNQTSMYLCASSSGLGTGSSYEQYFGPGTRLTVT.

The J gene is TRBJ1-1, the V gene TRBV7-9; a possible D gene is TRBD1 (5 bases). Germline V gives CDR1 SEHNR, CDR2 FQNEAQ (reference sequence). The V end lost 6 bases, the J end lost 1 base, and 12 bases lay between the germline ends. This CDR3 is 14 amino acids long. In DNA, the CDR3 is TGTGCCAGCAGATACGGCGACAGGAACACTGAAGCTTTCTTT. Translating it yields CASRYGDRNTEAFF.

The V gene is TRBV27, the J gene TRBJ1-1; TRBD1 aligns across 7 bases. V dropped 5 bases and J dropped 5; count of bases not matched to a gene: 11. The CDR3 is made up of 15 amino acids. CDR1 and CDR2 from the germline V gene are MNHEY and SMNVEV (reference sequence). CDR3 region: CASSREGQGGTEAFF. In DNA form, the CDR3 reads TGTGCCAGCAGTCGGGAGGGGCAGGGGGGAACTGAAGCTTTCTTT.